The 18 T cell receptor beta chains in this list originate from one sample, sequenced in a study of cytomegalovirus exposure and HLA in healthy donors (dated by TCRdb to the late 2010s). Library generation was performed with the immunoSEQ multiplex PCR assay. Imported from immuneACCESS, the table was reduced by TCRdb to in-frame sequences with V and J called. These copies leave out some clones; in studies compared against another copy, an unresolved V gene accounts for under half, and the cause of the remainder is not known. In this sample the table shows approximately 59,000 clones, 93% of which occur a single time. The ten largest clones represent 1.5% to 2% of the sample. Sequencing was carried out using PBMCs. The receptor set was obtained from a woman in her late teens or twenties in good health and CMV-seropositive.

The chain employs TRBV7-2 and TRBJ2-7, with no clear D. V was cut by 1 base and J by 3 bases, with 10 bases left in between. The germline V gene encodes CDR1 SGHTA and CDR2 FQGNSA. This CDR3 is 14 amino acids long. The CDR3 here is CASSLEESRYEQYF. The CDR3 DNA follows: TGTGCCAGCAGCTTAGAAGAGTCGCGCTACGAGCAGTACTTC.

The rearrangement joins TRBV6-5 to TRBJ1-2, with 7 bases that match TRBD1. The CDR3 totals 13 residues. V dropped 4 bases and J dropped 2; count of bases not matched to a gene: 1. Per germline, CDR1 MNHEY and CDR2 SVGAGI. CDR3 in DNA: TGTGCCAGCAGTTCGACAGGGAACTATGGCTACACCTTC. Translating it yields CASSSTGNYGYTF.

This clone has more than one count but fewer than ten. The chain combines TRBV6-1 with TRBJ1-5, with TRBD1 identical over 9 bases. Germline CDR1 reads MNHNS; CDR2 reads SASEGT. This CDR3 contains 15 residues. V shed 1 base, J shed 4 bases, and the junction held 2 bases outside the gene matches. This chain's CDR3 is CASSEDRGQNQPQHF. CDR3 coding DNA: TGTGCCAGCAGTGAAGACAGGGGGCAGAATCAGCCCCAGCATTTT.

V usage is TRBV5-4 and J usage is TRBJ2-5; D possibly corresponds to TRBD1 (8 bases). The CDR3 contains 14 residues. Germline CDR1 SGHNT, CDR2 YYREEE (reference sequence). With 4 bases removed from V and 2 bases from J, the gap between germline ends came to 12 bases. The CDR3: CASSGGDRQETQYF. The DNA of the CDR3 is TGTGCCAGCAGCGGGGGGGACAGGCAAGAGACCCAGTACTTC.

In this sample, this clone turned up once. The chain joins TRBV2 to TRBJ1-5, with 9 bases identical to TRBD1. The germline V gene has CDR1 SNHLY and CDR2 FYNNEI. The CDR3 is 18 residues long. V was clipped by 6 bases and J by 0 bases; unmatched bases: 12. The CDR3 DNA reads as TGTGCCAGCAGCACTTCACCAAGACAGGGGGATAGCAATCAGCCCCAGCATTTT. The encoded protein is CASSTSPRQGDSNQPQHF.

This chain connects TRBV5-1 to TRBJ2-3, with 12 bases matching TRBD2. Germline lookup yields CDR1 SGHRS and CDR2 YFSETQ. The CDR3 length is 13 residues. Losses at the gene ends were 7 bases for V and 5 bases for J; bases not matched to a gene: 2. The CDR3 DNA reads TGCGCCAGCCAACTAGCGGGGGGAGATACGCAGTATTTT. Translation: CASQLAGGDTQYF.

The genes are TRBV7-3 and TRBJ2-1; 8 positions agree with TRBD2. The CDR3 extends over 16 amino acids. The V segment lost 4 bases and the J segment 0 bases; nucleotides outside the gene matches: 5. CDR1 and CDR2 (germline): SGHTA, FQGTGA. The CDR3 protein is CASSSGGVRSYNEQFF. The CDR3 DNA is TGTGCCAGCAGCTCCGGGGGGGTTCGCTCCTACAATGAGCAGTTCTTC.

This clone was detected once. The chain links TRBV2 to TRBJ2-3; 11 bases align to TRBD2. Germline assignment: CDR1 SNHLY and CDR2 FYNNEI. This CDR3 spans 16 amino acids. Trimming at V came to 4 bases and at J to 0 bases, leaving 3 bases not matched to a gene. The CDR3 DNA reads as TGTGCCAGCAGTGGACGGACTAGCGGGAGCACAGATACGCAGTATTTT. Its translation: CASSGRTSGSTDTQYF.

This sequence joins TRBV6-6 and TRBJ2-7; 9 bases agree with TRBD1. Germline CDR1 is MNHNY and CDR2 is SVGAGI (reference sequence). Trimming took 5 bases from V and 6 from J; bases not matched to a gene: 2. The CDR3 covers 12 residues. This chain's CDR3 is CASSTGGREQYF. Written as DNA, the CDR3 is TGTGCCAGCAGTACAGGGGGCCGCGAGCAGTACTTC.

This rearrangement joins TRBV11-2 to TRBJ1-4; the match to TRBD1 covers 8 bases. Trimming took 5 bases from V and 7 from J; bases not matched to a gene: 6. CDR3 size: 14 residues. Germline CDR1 is SGHAT and CDR2 is FQNNGV. CDR3 nucleotides: TGTGCCAGCAGCGTAGGACAGGGACCTGAAAAACTGTTTTTT. It codes for CASSVGQGPEKLFF.

This rearrangement joins TRBV7-2 to TRBJ2-3, with TRBD2 as a possible D gene (6 bases). This CDR3 has 15 residues. Trimming removed 3 bases from V and 3 bases from J, with 13 bases in between. Germline V gene sequence: CDR1 SGHTA, CDR2 FQGNSA. As DNA, the CDR3 is TGTGCCAGCAGCTTTGGCGGGGACCATACAGATACGCAGTATTTT. Translated: CASSFGGDHTDTQYF.

The chain couples TRBV4-2 to TRBJ2-3; unclear D gene. V shed 2 bases and J shed 0 bases, with 9 bases lying between them. Germline V lookup: CDR1 LGHNA, CDR2 YNFKEQ. CDR3 length: 15 amino acids. CDR3 in amino acids: CASSQLLTSTDTQYF. Here the CDR3 DNA reads TGTGCCAGCAGCCAACTCCTGACTAGCACAGATACGCAGTATTTT.

The chain employs TRBV7-9 and TRBJ1-2; D unclear. From germline, CDR1 is SEHNR and CDR2 FQNEAQ (reference sequence). This CDR3 spans 12 amino acids. V lost 5 bases to trimming and J lost 8 bases, with 12 bases between them. The CDR3 here is CASSPPGGGYTF. In DNA, the CDR3 is TGTGCCAGCAGCCCCCCGGGAGGGGGCTACACCTTC.

The V gene is TRBV11-2, the J gene TRBJ1-1; 7 nucleotides align to TRBD1. J was trimmed by 5 bases and V by 1 base; bases with no gene match: 1. Looked up from germline, CDR1 is SGHAT and CDR2 is FQNNGV. The CDR3 loop spans 13 amino acids. The CDR3 nucleotides are TGTGCCAGCAGCTTAGGACAGGGTACTGAAGCTTTCTTT. Translation gives CASSLGQGTEAFF.

V and J are TRBV29-1 and TRBJ2-1, with 7 bases that match TRBD2. Germline assignment: CDR1 SQVTM and CDR2 ANQGSEA. Trimming took 6 bases from V and 1 from J; bases not matched to a gene: 3. The CDR3 is 13 residues long. The CDR3: CSVLAISYNEQFF. CDR3 nucleotide sequence: TGCAGCGTACTAGCGATTTCCTACAATGAGCAGTTCTTC.

J is TRBJ2-7 and V is TRBV4-3; maybe TRBD1 (7 bases). Germline V gene data show CDR1 as LGHNA and CDR2 as YSLEER. The CDR3 totals 15 residues. V dropped 3 bases and J dropped 9 bases, with 21 bases sitting between them. CDR3 coding DNA: TGCGCCAGCAGCCACGACCGGGACAGCTGGGAGGCGCAGTACTTC. It is translated as CASSHDRDSWEAQYF.

The V gene is TRBV5-1, the J gene TRBJ2-2; D ambiguous. Germline CDR1 SGHRS, CDR2 YFSETQ. CDR3 length: 12 amino acids. V was shortened by 4 bases and J by 5 bases, with 6 bases between the two germline ends. DNA for the CDR3: TGCGCCAGCAGCCGTAATACCGGGGAGCTGTTTTTT. Translated: CASSRNTGELFF.

This clone is a singleton in its sample. The V call is TRBV29-1, the J call TRBJ2-7; the D is unclear. The germline V gene has CDR1 SQVTM and CDR2 ANQGSEA. This CDR3 has 12 amino acids. V was trimmed by 4 bases and J by 2 bases, leaving 9 bases between them. The CDR3 protein is CSVVVQAYEQYF. The DNA for the CDR3 is TGCAGCGTTGTAGTGCAGGCCTACGAGCAGTACTTC.